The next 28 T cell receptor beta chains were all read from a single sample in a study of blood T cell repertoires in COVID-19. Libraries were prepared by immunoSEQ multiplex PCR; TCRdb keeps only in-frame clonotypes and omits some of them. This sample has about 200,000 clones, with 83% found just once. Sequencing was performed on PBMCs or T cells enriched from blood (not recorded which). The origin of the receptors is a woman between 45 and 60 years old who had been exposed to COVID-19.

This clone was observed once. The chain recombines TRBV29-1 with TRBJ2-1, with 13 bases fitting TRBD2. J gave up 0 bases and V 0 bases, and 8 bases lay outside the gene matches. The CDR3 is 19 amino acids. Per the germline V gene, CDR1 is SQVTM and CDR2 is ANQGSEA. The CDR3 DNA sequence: TGCAGCGTTGAAGACCGACTAGCGGGGGGCTGGAGCTCCTACAATGAGCAGTTCTTC. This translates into CSVEDRLAGGWSSYNEQFF.

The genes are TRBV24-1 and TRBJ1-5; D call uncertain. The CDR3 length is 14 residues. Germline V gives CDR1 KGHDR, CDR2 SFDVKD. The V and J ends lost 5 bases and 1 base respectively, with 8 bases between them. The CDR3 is CATSVSDSNQPQHF. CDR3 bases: TGTGCCACCAGTGTAAGCGACAGCAATCAGCCCCAGCATTTT.

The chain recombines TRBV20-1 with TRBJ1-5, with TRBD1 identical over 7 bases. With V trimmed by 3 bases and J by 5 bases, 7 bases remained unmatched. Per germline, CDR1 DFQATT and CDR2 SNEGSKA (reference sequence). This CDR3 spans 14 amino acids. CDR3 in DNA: TGCAGTGCTAGTGAGACAGGGACCTATCAGCCCCAGCATTTT. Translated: CSASETGTYQPQHF.

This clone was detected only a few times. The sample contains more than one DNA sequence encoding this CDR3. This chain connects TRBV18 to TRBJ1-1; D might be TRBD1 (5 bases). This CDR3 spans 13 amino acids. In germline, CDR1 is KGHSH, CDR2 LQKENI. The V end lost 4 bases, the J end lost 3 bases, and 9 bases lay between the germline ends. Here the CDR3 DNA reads TGTGCCAGCTCACGGGAGGGGTACACTGAAGCTTTCTTT. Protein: CASSREGYTEAFF. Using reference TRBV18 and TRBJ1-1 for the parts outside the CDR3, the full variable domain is NAGVMQNPRHLVRRRGQEARLRCSPMKGHSHVYWYRQLPEEGLKFMVYLQKENIIDESGMPKERFSAEFPKEGPSILRIQQVVRGDSAAYFCASSREGYTEAFFGQGTRLTVV.

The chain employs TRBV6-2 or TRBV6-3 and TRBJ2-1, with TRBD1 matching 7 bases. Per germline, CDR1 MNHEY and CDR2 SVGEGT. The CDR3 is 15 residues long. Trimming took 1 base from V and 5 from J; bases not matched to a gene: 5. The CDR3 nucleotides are TGTGCCAGCAGTTACTATGACAGGGCCGACAATGAGCAGTTCTTC. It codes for CASSYYDRADNEQFF.

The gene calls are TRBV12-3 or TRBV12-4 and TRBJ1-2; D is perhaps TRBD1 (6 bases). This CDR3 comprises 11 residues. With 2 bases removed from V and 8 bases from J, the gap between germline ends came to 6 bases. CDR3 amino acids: CASSLRGGYTF. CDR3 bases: TGTGCCAGCAGTTTAAGGGGGGGCTACACCTTC.

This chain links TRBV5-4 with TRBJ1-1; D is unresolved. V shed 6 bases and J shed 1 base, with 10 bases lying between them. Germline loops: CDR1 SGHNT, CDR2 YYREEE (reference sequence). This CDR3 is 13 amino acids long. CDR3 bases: TGTGCCAGCACCCCCGCGGGGAACACTGAAGCTTTCTTT. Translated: CASTPAGNTEAFF.

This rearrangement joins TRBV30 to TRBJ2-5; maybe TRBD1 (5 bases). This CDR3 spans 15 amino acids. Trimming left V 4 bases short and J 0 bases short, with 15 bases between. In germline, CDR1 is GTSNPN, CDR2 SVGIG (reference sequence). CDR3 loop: CAWKAIGAYQETQYF. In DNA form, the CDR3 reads TGTGCCTGGAAAGCAATAGGGGCCTACCAAGAGACCCAGTACTTC.

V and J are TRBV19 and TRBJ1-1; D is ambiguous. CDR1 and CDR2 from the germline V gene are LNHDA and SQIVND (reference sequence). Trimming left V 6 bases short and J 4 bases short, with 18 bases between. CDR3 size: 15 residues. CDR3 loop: CASSPHMRAFTEAFF. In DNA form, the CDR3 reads TGTGCCAGTAGCCCACATATGCGGGCGTTCACTGAAGCTTTCTTT.

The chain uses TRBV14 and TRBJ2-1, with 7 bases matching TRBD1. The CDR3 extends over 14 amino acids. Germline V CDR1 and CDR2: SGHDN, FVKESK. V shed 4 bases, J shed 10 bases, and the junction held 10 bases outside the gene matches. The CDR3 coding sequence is TGTGCCAGCAGCCCTAGACAGGGAGAAGGAGAGCAGTTCTTC. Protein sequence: CASSPRQGEGEQFF.

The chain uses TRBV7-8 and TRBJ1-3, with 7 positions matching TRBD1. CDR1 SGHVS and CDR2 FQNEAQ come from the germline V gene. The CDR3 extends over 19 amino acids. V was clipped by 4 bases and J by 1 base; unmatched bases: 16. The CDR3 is CASSSRQGGIVRSGNTIYF. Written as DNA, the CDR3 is TGTGCCAGCAGCTCCCGACAGGGAGGTATCGTGAGATCTGGAAACACCATATATTTT. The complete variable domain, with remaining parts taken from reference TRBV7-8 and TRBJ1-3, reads GAGVSQSPRYKVAKRGQDVALRCDPISGHVSLFWYQQALGQGPEFLTYFQNEAQLDKSGLPSDRFFAERPEGSVSTLKIQRTQQEDSAVYLCASSSRQGGIVRSGNTIYFGEGSWLTVV.

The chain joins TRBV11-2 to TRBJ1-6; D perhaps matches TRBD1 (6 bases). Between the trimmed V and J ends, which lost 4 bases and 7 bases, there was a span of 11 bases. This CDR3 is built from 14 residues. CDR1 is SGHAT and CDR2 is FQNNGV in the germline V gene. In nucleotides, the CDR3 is TGTGCCAGCAGCTCAAGGGGGTCGAATTCACCCCTCCACTTT. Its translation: CASSSRGSNSPLHF.

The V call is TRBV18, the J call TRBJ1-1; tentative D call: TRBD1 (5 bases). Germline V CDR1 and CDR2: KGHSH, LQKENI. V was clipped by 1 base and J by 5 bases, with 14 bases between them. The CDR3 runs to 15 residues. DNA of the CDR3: TGTGCCAGCTCACCACGTCAGGGTGAACGAACTGAAGCTTTCTTT. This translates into CASSPRQGERTEAFF. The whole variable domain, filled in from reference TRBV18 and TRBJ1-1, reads NAGVMQNPRHLVRRRGQEARLRCSPMKGHSHVYWYRQLPEEGLKFMVYLQKENIIDESGMPKERFSAEFPKEGPSILRIQQVVRGDSAAYFCASSPRQGERTEAFFGQGTRLTVV.

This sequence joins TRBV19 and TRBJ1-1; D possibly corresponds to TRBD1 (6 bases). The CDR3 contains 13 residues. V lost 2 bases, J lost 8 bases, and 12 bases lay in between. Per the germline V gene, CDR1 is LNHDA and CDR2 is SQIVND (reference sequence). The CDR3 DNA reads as TGTGCCAGTAGTATAAGGGGAGGGGGAGAAGCTTTCTTT. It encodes CASSIRGGGEAFF.

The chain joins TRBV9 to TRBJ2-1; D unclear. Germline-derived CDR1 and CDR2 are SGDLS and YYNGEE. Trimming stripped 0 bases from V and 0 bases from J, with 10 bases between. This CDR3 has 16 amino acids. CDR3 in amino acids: CASSVAPASSYNEQFF. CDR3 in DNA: TGTGCCAGCAGCGTAGCTCCCGCGAGCTCCTACAATGAGCAGTTCTTC. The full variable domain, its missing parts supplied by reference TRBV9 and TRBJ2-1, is DSGVTQTPKHLITATGQRVTLRCSPRSGDLSVYWYQQSLDQGLQFLIQYYNGEERAKGNILERFSAQQFPDLHSELNLSSLELGDSALYFCASSVAPASSYNEQFFGPGTRLTVL.

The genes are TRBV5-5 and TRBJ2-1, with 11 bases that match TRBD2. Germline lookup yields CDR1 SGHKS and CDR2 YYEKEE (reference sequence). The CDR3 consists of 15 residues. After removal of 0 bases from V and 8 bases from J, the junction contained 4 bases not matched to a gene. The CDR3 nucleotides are TGTGCCAGCAGCTTGGAGGGACTAGCGGTCGATGAGCAGTTCTTC. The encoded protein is CASSLEGLAVDEQFF.

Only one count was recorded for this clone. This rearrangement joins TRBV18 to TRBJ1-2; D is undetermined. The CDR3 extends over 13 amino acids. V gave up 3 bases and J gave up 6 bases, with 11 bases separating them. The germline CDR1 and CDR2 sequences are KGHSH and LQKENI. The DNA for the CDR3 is TGTGCCAGCTCACCGACGGGTTGGAATGGCTACACCTTC. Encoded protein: CASSPTGWNGYTF.

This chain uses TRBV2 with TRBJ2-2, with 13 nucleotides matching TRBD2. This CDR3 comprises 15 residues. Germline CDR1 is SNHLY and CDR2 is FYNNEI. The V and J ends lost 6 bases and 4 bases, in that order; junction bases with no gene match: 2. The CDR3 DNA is TGTGCCAGCAGGGGGACTAGCGGGGCCACCGGGGAGCTGTTTTTT. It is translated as CASRGTSGATGELFF.

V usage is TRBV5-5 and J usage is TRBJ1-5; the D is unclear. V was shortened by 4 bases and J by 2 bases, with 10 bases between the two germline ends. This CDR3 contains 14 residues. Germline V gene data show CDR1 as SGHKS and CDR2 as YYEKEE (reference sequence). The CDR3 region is CASSPLGGNQPQHF. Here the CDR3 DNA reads TGTGCCAGCAGCCCATTGGGCGGCAATCAGCCCCAGCATTTT.

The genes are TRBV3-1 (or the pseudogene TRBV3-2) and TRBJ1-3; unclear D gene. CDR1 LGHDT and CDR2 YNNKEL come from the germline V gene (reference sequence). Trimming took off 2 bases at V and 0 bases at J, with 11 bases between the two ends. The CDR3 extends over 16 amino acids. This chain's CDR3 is CASSQSSTLSGNTIYF. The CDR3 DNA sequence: TGTGCCAGCAGCCAATCCTCGACACTCTCTGGAAACACCATATATTTT.

The CDR3 region has the DNA TGTGCCAGCAGCCCACAGGAAGGCTATGGCTACACCTTC. Amino acid sequence: CASSPQEGYGYTF. The chain employs TRBV5-4 and TRBJ1-2; a possible D gene is TRBD1 (5 bases). Trimming pared 4 bases from V and 4 bases from J, leaving 11 bases between. The CDR3 is made up of 13 amino acids. The germline V gene has CDR1 SGHNT and CDR2 YYREEE (reference sequence).

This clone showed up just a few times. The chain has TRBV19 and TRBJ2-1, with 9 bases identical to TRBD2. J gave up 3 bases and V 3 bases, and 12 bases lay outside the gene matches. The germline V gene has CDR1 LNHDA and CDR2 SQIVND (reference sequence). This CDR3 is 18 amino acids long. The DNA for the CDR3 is TGTGCCAGTAGTATGAGCAGGTTAGCGGGGGCCGTCTACAATGAGCAGTTCTTC. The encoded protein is CASSMSRLAGAVYNEQFF.

The CDR3 DNA is TGTGCCAGCAGCTTCGGGACATGGCCCAATCAGCCCCAGCATTTT. It encodes CASSFGTWPNQPQHF. The chain is built from TRBV5-6 and TRBJ1-5; D is perhaps TRBD1 (6 bases). This CDR3 has 15 residues. Germline CDR1 is SGHDT and CDR2 is YYEEEE. With 2 bases removed from V and 3 bases from J, the gap between germline ends came to 12 bases. The full variable domain, rest sourced from reference TRBV5-6 and TRBJ1-5, is DAGVTQSPTHLIKTRGQQVTLRCSPKSGHDTVSWYQQALGQGPQFIFQYYEEEERQRGNFPDRFSGHQFPNYSSELNVNALLLGDSALYLCASSFGTWPNQPQHFGDGTRLSIL.

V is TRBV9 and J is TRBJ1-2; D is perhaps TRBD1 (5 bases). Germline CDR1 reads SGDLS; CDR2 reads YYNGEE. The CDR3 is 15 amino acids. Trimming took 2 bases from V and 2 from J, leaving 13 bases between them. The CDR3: CASSVAGRDNYGYTF. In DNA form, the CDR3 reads TGTGCCAGCAGCGTTGCCGGGCGGGACAACTATGGCTACACCTTC.

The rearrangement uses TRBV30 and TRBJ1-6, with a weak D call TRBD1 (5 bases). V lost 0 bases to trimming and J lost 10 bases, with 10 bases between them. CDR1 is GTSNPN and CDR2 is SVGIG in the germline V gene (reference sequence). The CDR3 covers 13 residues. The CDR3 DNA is TGTGCCTGGAGTGTAGGGGAAGGATCACCCCTCCACTTT. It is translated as CAWSVGEGSPLHF.

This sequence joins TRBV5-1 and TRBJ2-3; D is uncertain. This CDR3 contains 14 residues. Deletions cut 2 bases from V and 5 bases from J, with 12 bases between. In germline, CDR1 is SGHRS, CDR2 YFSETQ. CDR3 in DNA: TGCGCCAGCAGCTTCCGAACCTACGAAGATACGCAGTATTTT. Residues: CASSFRTYEDTQYF. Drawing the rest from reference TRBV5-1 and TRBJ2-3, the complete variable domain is KAGVTQTPRYLIKTRGQQVTLSCSPISGHRSVSWYQQTPGQGLQFLFEYFSETQRNKGNFPGRFSGRQFSNSRSEMNVSTLELGDSALYLCASSFRTYEDTQYFGPGTRLTVL.

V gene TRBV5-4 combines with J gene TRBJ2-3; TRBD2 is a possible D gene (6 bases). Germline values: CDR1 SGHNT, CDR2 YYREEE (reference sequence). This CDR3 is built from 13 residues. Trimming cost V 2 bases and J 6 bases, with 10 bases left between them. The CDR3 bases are TGTGCCAGCAGCTTCCCGGGGGTGGATACGCAGTATTTT. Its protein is CASSFPGVDTQYF.

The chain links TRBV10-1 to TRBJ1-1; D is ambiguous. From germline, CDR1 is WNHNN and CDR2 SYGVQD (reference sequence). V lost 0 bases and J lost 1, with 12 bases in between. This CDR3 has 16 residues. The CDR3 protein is CASSESRSRANTEAFF. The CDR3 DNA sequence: TGCGCCAGCAGTGAGTCGAGAAGTAGAGCGAACACTGAAGCTTTCTTT.